This TCR beta chain is drawn from a study of blood T cell repertoires in COVID-19. Study summary: Italy, Spain and the United States were the sources of the convalescent and acute COVID-19 samples.

Original processing methods: Using reference gene primer amplification, nucleated cell counts were estimated. Repertoires were generated with immunoSEQ multiplex PCR, while TCRdb's copy carries only in-frame clones and drops some. That table supplies the V and J calls and clone size; D and trimming were determined from the DNA. Of 330,000 or so clones in the sample, around 90% are singletons; the top ten hold roughly 20%. Germline V CDR1 and CDR2: KGHSH, LQKENI. Trimming stripped 4 bases from V and 6 bases from J, with 10 bases between. The CDR3 has 14 amino acids. Participant age was roughly 18 to 95 years, and participants resided in approximately 24 US areas. Clinical histories supplied by participants themselves formed the basis of cohort assignment.

This clonotype was obtained from a woman aged 25-40 years who had recovered from COVID-19. The J gene is TRBJ1-6, the V gene TRBV18, with D perhaps matching TRBD1 (5 bases). Sequencing was performed on PBMCs or T cells enriched from blood (not recorded which). CDR3 DNA: TGTGCCAGCTCACAGGGGTTCGGTAATTCACCCCTCCACTTT. As protein: CASSQGFGNSPLHF.